Detailed here is one T cell receptor beta chain. Which antigen it targets is not known. No qualities accompany the bases; no much larger clone lies one base away. Unmatched junction bases come to 18, with V trimmed by 9 bases and J by 8 bases. Via the germline V gene (reference sequence), CDR1 is LNHDA and CDR2 SQIVND. There are 15 amino acids in the CDR3, from cysteine to phenylalanine inclusive. Kept here is only the CDR3 DNA, which spans 45 bases and is read in frame from base 1. The cohort consisted of approximately 690 healthy bone marrow donors. All cohort members were sampled while nominally healthy, although unrecorded immune exposures were likely present. The donor tested CMV seronegative, placing the donor among the roughly 350 seronegative members of the cohort. Every donor gave a peripheral blood sample, and the peripheral blood mononuclear cells from that sample were used for TCR beta sequencing. Genomic DNA was extracted from the blood cell samples with the Qiagen DNeasy Blood Extraction Kit.

The record originates from a study of cytomegalovirus exposure and HLA in healthy donors (dated by TCRdb to 2015 to 2018). With regard to the full study: In an earlier analysis of 450 to 750 of the donors, about 270 Gb of sequence data and approximately 120 million unique TCR beta sequences from 180 million or so T cells were reported. Every discovery cohort repertoire had been produced on one sequencing platform. HLA typing covered class I and class II loci at four-digit resolution. Because of strong linkage in the cohort, a handful of DR-DQ haplotypes were treated as single units for association and clustering. The study profiled the T cell repertoires of hundreds of subjects by immunosequencing and related them to cytomegalovirus serostatus. An earlier analysis of several hundred of the donors used high-throughput TCR beta sequencing to judge whether each TCR beta V gene segment behaved as functional or pseudogenic. An early release that covered some 640 HLA-typed donors contained approximately 320 gigabases of sequencing data and around 80 million unique TCR sequences. The study was designed to test whether signatures of past pathogen exposure could be identified by cataloging public T cell receptors. High-throughput TCR immunosequencing, statistical association of individual TCRs with disease status, and machine learning were combined to predict cytomegalovirus infection status. A later genetic analysis took genome-wide SNP genotypes for about three fifths of the roughly 670 donors and used that subset as a discovery cohort. In a later analysis, previously published TCR beta repertoires from 666 donors were re-analyzed and high-resolution HLA genotyping was added so that TCR occurrence patterns could be studied. Donor age, sex, ethnicity and CMV serostatus were compiled alongside the repertoire data. The number of typed donors differed by locus: about 620-640 for A, B, C, DRB1 and DQB1; some 540 for DQA1; approximately 600 for DPA1; and roughly 450 for DPB1. Rather than drawing on any new phenotypic data, the later analysis identified candidate immune exposures from TCR beta sequences and the way those sequences occurred across donors. Of the roughly 430 genotyped donors, roughly 85% fell in the genetic ancestry cluster associated with self-reported Caucasian donors. In addition to the first cohort of 666 subjects, a separate validation cohort of over 90 different subjects was used. Among 300 to 500 genotyped donors of the cohort, an average of approximately 240,000 unique TCR beta nucleotide sequences was sequenced per donor, of which about 19% were non-productive. Overall study results and their limits: A further reported finding was that TCR beta sequences accurately predicted the HLA-A and HLA-B alleles for most subjects in the first cohort. Across donors, most TCR sequences were observed very rarely, whereas some public TCRs were present in many individuals. A later genetic analysis associated a missense DCLRE1C variant with V-gene and J-gene trimming of TCR beta chains, and an independent cohort replicated the association. According to a later analysis, parvovirus B19, influenza, CMV and Epstein-Barr virus appeared linked to several top co-occurrence clusters. A later genetic analysis reported fewer N-insertions in productive TCRs among donors in an Asian-associated ancestry cluster than the roughly 700-donor mean. In vitro tests confirmed that three of the cytomegalovirus-associated TCR beta chains recognize cytomegalovirus antigens. Most CMV-associated TCR beta chains appeared to be HLA-restricted in a later analysis, and the HLA associations seemed to be driven largely by CMV exposure. Sequencing depth was assumed to be roughly uniform across donors in the presence/absence analyses, though that assumption may not hold. A later analysis associated around 16,000 TCR beta sequences with specific HLA alleles at a false discovery rate of 0.05. When HLA alleles, especially DR and DQ, strongly co-occurred, TCR associations were difficult to assign to individual alleles. Because counts were too low, 15 to 20 rarely observed V segments, including chromosome 9 orphons, were excluded from the earlier analysis of about 500 of the donors. Compared with equally common non-associated chains, HLA-associated TCR beta chains in a later analysis were more clonally expanded and had lower generation probabilities. CMV serostatus was the only immune exposure information available for the cohort. Because HLA typing was missing for some donors at each locus, association tests included only the typed subset. In an earlier analysis of some 540 of the donors, most TCR beta V segments appeared in productive rearrangements about 87% or about 30% of the time, broadly matching IMGT annotations. In a later analysis, TCR association rates were found to vary across HLA loci, with the most associated TCRs seen for DRB1 alleles and the fewest for HLA-C alleles. The authors suggested that the approach could potentially be extended to other disease states and immunological phenotypes. The sequencing pipeline was judged likely to have produced a cluster of highly shared sequence variants as a technical artifact. Linkage disequilibrium might explain the correlated functional status among segregating V segments, but an unknown experimental factor could not be ruled out. In this cohort, only TCR beta chains were sequenced, and detectable features were limited by the absence of alpha or paired-chain data. In both the original and validation cohorts, the classifier was reported to diagnose cytomegalovirus status with high specificity and sensitivity. The study listed approximately 150 TCR beta chains as associated with cytomegalovirus. Because the 87-base-pair reads could not distinguish some IMGT-functional V segments, including TRBV6-2 and TRBV6-3, those segments were excluded.

Libraries came from the immunoSEQ multiplex PCR assay. For the multiplex PCR, a mixture combining 60 forward primers for TCR Vbeta segments and 13 reverse primers for TCR Jbeta segments was used. Amplification of the CDR3 region of rearranged TCR beta genes was performed with a multiplex PCR assay on genomic DNA. The Illumina HiSeq System was used to sequence the amplified TCR beta libraries as 87-base-pair reads. The authors' analysis ran thus. Across the roughly 640 repertoires, a later analysis counted some 81 million unique TCR beta chains, roughly 11 million of which were shared by at least two donors. A nearest-neighbor algorithm error-corrected the raw reads and collapsed the reads into unique sequences, merging closely related sequences to remove PCR and sequencing errors. To assign V, D and J gene segments, CDR3 sequences were aligned to IMGT reference sequences. For a sequence to be retained, at least a six-nucleotide match to both a V gene segment and a J gene segment was required. Rearrangements were classified as productive when the CDR3 lacked stop codons and remained in frame with V and J, and all other rearrangements were classified as non-productive. Following IMGT convention, CDR3 was defined as the stretch from the second conserved V-encoded cysteine to the conserved J-encoded phenylalanine. In an earlier analysis of more than 550 of the donors, sequences lacking an unambiguous match to a single V gene segment were excluded. An earlier analysis of approximately 590 of the donors classified V segments as functional when productive rearrangements were above 56.7% and as segregating when the standard deviation between donors was above 5%. A statistical classification framework was built for diagnosing cytomegalovirus status from the catalog of TCR beta chain sequences. In a later analysis, V and J genes were assigned by comparing TCR nucleotide sequences against IMGT/GENE-DB human TR gene sequences. In a later analysis, CDR3 sequences and most-parsimonious VDJ recombination scenarios were assigned using the TCRdist pipeline. In a later analysis, each TCR beta chain was defined by its CDR3 amino acid sequence together with its V-gene family, and reads lacking a unique V-gene family were excluded. To address suspected cross-contamination and a sequencing artifact, a later analysis removed some 620 highly shared, low-generation-probability nucleotide sequences. A later analysis calculated a clonal expansion index for each public chain from normalized within-repertoire ranks of inferred template counts. In a later analysis, generation probabilities were computed using a VDJ recombination model fitted to out-of-frame rearrangements, and the results were checked against IGoR. Hypergeometric tests were used in a later analysis to score TCR-TCR, TCR-HLA and TCR-CMV co-occurrence, with a repertoire-size bias correction applied to the TCR pairs. A later analysis estimated false discovery rates by permuting HLA or CMV assignments 20 times. In a later analysis, co-occurring TCRs were grouped with DBSCAN, and TCRdist sequence similarity was added when clustering was performed within HLA-allele-positive subsets. Co-occurrence clustering excluded repertoires with fewer than 30,000 or more than 120,000 public chains, plus five with anomalous nucleotide sharing. The source is immuneACCESS, and TCRdb retained only in-frame sequences with V and J called. Part of the clones is not carried over; for the studies checked, unresolved V genes explain less than half of this, and the remainder is unexplained. V, J and clone size reflect that table, while D and trimming were determined from the DNA. The sample records some 160,000 clones, around three quarters of which are singletons. Of the sample, approximately 5.1% falls within the top ten clones.

The sample was PBMCs. The chain links TRBV19 with TRBJ1-2; TRBD1 lines up with 7 middle nucleotides. This receptor was taken from a man between 40 and 49 years old in good health and CMV-seronegative. This receptor carries the CDR3 CASDDRDAHFWGYTF. In nucleotides, the sequence is TGTGCCAGCGACGACAGGGATGCTCATTTCTGGGGCTACACCTTC.